The sequence of this T cell receptor beta chain was determined in a study of molecular identifiers for immune sequencing clone quantification. Study-wide context: Replicate experiments took RNA from around 18,000 or 91,000 naive CD8 cells, divided it five ways and sequenced four.

General observations from the study: Clones carrying above 20 RNA copies accounted for over 99% of effector molecules, under 1% in naive cells. Investigators reportedly could detect spiked Jurkat TCR RNA from one cell among approximately 1.1 million naive cells.

This clonotype has a count of ten or more. Its specificity is not known. Sorting isolated naive CD8 T cells as CD8+CD4-CCR7+CD45RA+ events. TCRdb re-called the PCR reads with MiXCR, one entry per CDR3 protein. This sample has some 93,000 distinct CDR3 sequences, with around 20% found just once. V shed 3 bases and J 0 bases; nucleotides not matched to a gene: 5. Germline CDR1 reads SGDLS; CDR2 reads YYNGEE. The CDR3 consists of 16 residues. V is TRBV9 and J is TRBJ2-1; 8 bases fit TRBD1. Sequenced input: naive CD8+ T cells from blood, with Jurkat cell RNA spiked in. Subset described: FACS-sorted CD8+CD4-CCR7+CD45RA+ naive T cells. The TCR originated in a human donor in good health. Some libraries in this study had Jurkat cell RNA spiked in. This chain's CDR3 is CASSGDRGSSYNEQFF. CDR3 in DNA: TGTGCCAGCAGCGGTGACAGGGGTAGCTCCTACAATGAGCAGTTCTTC.